The rows below give T cell receptor beta chains drawn from one sample of a study of T cells in Graves' hyperthyroidism and ophthalmopathy. TCRdb called the multiplex PCR reads again in MiXCR, with one record for every CDR3 protein. Among about 520,000 distinct CDR3 sequences, about 24% were seen once, and the ten largest hold around 11%. The specimen sequenced was blood. These receptors were obtained from a woman younger than 45 with Graves' ophthalmopathy. Both conserved end residues are part of each CDR3. Fields, in order: D gene, V gene, J gene, clone size, CDR3 DNA, CDR3 protein. A D gene is named only where the DNA matches it firmly. Clone size appears in some rows only: once, few, many, or a class for an expanded clone.

D gene: NA; V gene: TRBV20-1; J gene: TRBJ1-2; clone size: many; CDR3 DNA: TGCAGTGCTAGAGATCCTTTAAATGCGACGCCCGGTGGCTACACCTTC; CDR3 protein: CSARDPLNATPGGYTF
D gene: NA; V gene: TRBV11-2; J gene: TRBJ2-7; clone size: NA; CDR3 DNA: TGTGCCAGCAGCAATAGGCGGAGTATCTCCTACGAGCAGTACTTC; CDR3 protein: CASSNRRSISYEQYF
D gene: NA; V gene: TRBV18; J gene: TRBJ1-1; clone size: many; CDR3 DNA: TGTGCCAGCCAAACCTATCGGGGAGAAGCTTTCTTT; CDR3 protein: CASQTYRGEAFF
D gene: NA; V gene: TRBV5-1; J gene: TRBJ2-2; clone size: many; CDR3 DNA: TGCGCCAGCAGCGCCTCAGGGCTGAACACCGGGGAGCTGTTTTTT; CDR3 protein: CASSASGLNTGELFF
D gene: NA; V gene: TRBV29-1; J gene: TRBJ2-7; clone size: many; CDR3 DNA: TGCAGCGTTGTGGTACACAGGGCGGGCTCCTACGAGCAGTACTTC; CDR3 protein: CSVVVHRAGSYEQYF
D gene: NA; V gene: TRBV28; J gene: TRBJ1-5; clone size: many; CDR3 DNA: TGTGCCAGCAGTTCGCCTGAAAATAGCAATCAGCCCCAGCATTTT; CDR3 protein: CASSSPENSNQPQHF
D gene: TRBD1; V gene: TRBV6-2/TRBV6-3; J gene: TRBJ1-1; clone size: many; CDR3 DNA: TGTGCCAGCAGTCGGACAGGTAGGACTGAAGCTTTCTTT; CDR3 protein: CASSRTGRTEAFF
D gene: NA; V gene: TRBV19; J gene: TRBJ2-5; clone size: NA; CDR3 DNA: TGTGCCAGTAGTGCAACAGGGAAGGGCCACCAAGAGACCCAGTACTTC; CDR3 protein: CASSATGKGHQETQYF
D gene: TRBD1; V gene: TRBV29-1; J gene: TRBJ2-7; clone size: many; CDR3 DNA: TGCAGCGTCTTGACAGGGGATCTGCGCGAGCAGTACTTC; CDR3 protein: CSVLTGDLREQYF
D gene: NA; V gene: TRBV12-3/TRBV12-4; J gene: TRBJ1-2; clone size: NA; CDR3 DNA: TGTGCCAGCACTCCCTTTAAGGGATACTATGGCTACACCTTC; CDR3 protein: CASTPFKGYYGYTF
D gene: NA; V gene: TRBV6-1; J gene: TRBJ2-2; clone size: NA; CDR3 DNA: TGTGCCAGCAGTGGGGCCGCGAGGAGGGGTCGTTACGGGGAGCTGTTTTTT; CDR3 protein: CASSGAARRGRYGELFF
D gene: TRBD1; V gene: TRBV20-1; J gene: TRBJ1-6; clone size: NA; CDR3 DNA: TGCAGTGCTAGAGCGGGACAGGCTCATTCACCCCTCCACTTT; CDR3 protein: CSARAGQAHSPLHF
D gene: NA; V gene: TRBV30; J gene: TRBJ1-2; clone size: many; CDR3 DNA: TGTGCCTGGATCCCCGGGTTGGGGGTCAAAGGCTATGGCTACACCTTC; CDR3 protein: CAWIPGLGVKGYGYTF
D gene: TRBD2; V gene: TRBV12-3/TRBV12-4; J gene: TRBJ2-2; clone size: many; CDR3 DNA: TGTGCCAGCAGATGGACTAGCGGGGGTCCCGGGGAGCTGTTTTTT; CDR3 protein: CASRWTSGGPGELFF
D gene: TRBD2; V gene: TRBV18; J gene: TRBJ2-7; clone size: many; CDR3 DNA: TGTGCCAGCAGTCCGCGCGGGGGGGGCTACGAGCAGTACTTC; CDR3 protein: CASSPRGGGYEQYF
D gene: TRBD2; V gene: TRBV28; J gene: TRBJ2-5; clone size: once; CDR3 DNA: TGTGCCAGCAGTTTATGCTGGTGCGGGAGGACCCAAGAGACCCAGTACTTC; CDR3 protein: CASSLCWCGRTQETQYF
D gene: NA; V gene: TRBV20-1; J gene: TRBJ2-5; clone size: many; CDR3 DNA: TGCAGTGCTAGCCCGGACGAGCAAGAGACCCAGTACTTC; CDR3 protein: CSASPDEQETQYF
D gene: TRBD1; V gene: TRBV3-1; J gene: TRBJ2-7; clone size: NA; CDR3 DNA: TGTGTCAGCAGCCCGGGACAGGGGGTCGTCGAGCAGTACTTC; CDR3 protein: CVSSPGQGVVEQYF
D gene: NA; V gene: TRBV20-1; J gene: TRBJ2-7; clone size: NA; CDR3 DNA: TGCAGTGCCCCCCCTGAAGGACCAACCTACGAGCAGTACTTC; CDR3 protein: CSAPPEGPTYEQYF
D gene: TRBD1; V gene: TRBV6-1; J gene: TRBJ2-7; clone size: few; CDR3 DNA: TGTGCCAGCAAACCGGGACAGTTCTACGAGCAGTACTTC; CDR3 protein: CASKPGQFYEQYF
D gene: NA; V gene: TRBV4-1; J gene: TRBJ1-2; clone size: many; CDR3 DNA: TGCGCCAGCAGCCAAGCAGGGGTCCGGTATGGCTACACCTTC; CDR3 protein: CASSQAGVRYGYTF
D gene: NA; V gene: TRBV2; J gene: TRBJ1-5; clone size: many; CDR3 DNA: TGTGCCAGCAGTGAAGGGGCTTACAATCAGCCCCAGCATTTT; CDR3 protein: CASSEGAYNQPQHF
D gene: TRBD1; V gene: TRBV19; J gene: TRBJ1-2; clone size: many; CDR3 DNA: TGTGCCAGTAGTGGTGGGACAGGTTGGAATGGCTACACCTTC; CDR3 protein: CASSGGTGWNGYTF
D gene: NA; V gene: TRBV13; J gene: TRBJ1-1; clone size: many; CDR3 DNA: TGTGCCAGCAGCTTAGACGACCTTGGAACTGAAGCTTTCTTT; CDR3 protein: CASSLDDLGTEAFF
D gene: TRBD1; V gene: TRBV27; J gene: TRBJ1-2; clone size: NA; CDR3 DNA: TGTGCCAGCAGACCGACAGGGGGACCTGGCTACACCTTC; CDR3 protein: CASRPTGGPGYTF
D gene: NA; V gene: TRBV7-9; J gene: TRBJ1-2; clone size: NA; CDR3 DNA: TGTGCCAGCAGCACCCTGTTGGGACCGAGCTATGGCTACACCTTC; CDR3 protein: CASSTLLGPSYGYTF
D gene: NA; V gene: TRBV27; J gene: TRBJ1-6; clone size: few; CDR3 DNA: TGTGCCAGCAAACCCAGGGGAGTCTCACCCCTCCACTTT; CDR3 protein: CASKPRGVSPLHF
D gene: NA; V gene: TRBV6-5; J gene: TRBJ2-5; clone size: NA; CDR3 DNA: TGTGCCAGCAGTTACGCCAGGGAAGAGACCCAGTACTTC; CDR3 protein: CASSYAREETQYF
D gene: NA; V gene: TRBV5-1; J gene: TRBJ1-2; clone size: many; CDR3 DNA: TGCGCCAGCAGCTTGGTGTTCGGGCTGAGGGGTTATGGCTACACCTTC; CDR3 protein: CASSLVFGLRGYGYTF
D gene: NA; V gene: TRBV19; J gene: TRBJ1-3; clone size: many; CDR3 DNA: TGTTGTGTCCGCAGCTCTGGAAACACCATATATTTT; CDR3 protein: CCVRSSGNTIYF
D gene: NA; V gene: TRBV6-5; J gene: TRBJ1-2; clone size: many; CDR3 DNA: TGTGCCAGCAGTTACTCGGGAGCCGAAGGGGGCTATGGCTACACCTTC; CDR3 protein: CASSYSGAEGGYGYTF
D gene: TRBD1; V gene: TRBV28; J gene: TRBJ1-5; clone size: many; CDR3 DNA: TGTGCCAGCAGCCTCACAGGGGATCATCAGCCCCAGCATTTT; CDR3 protein: CASSLTGDHQPQHF
D gene: NA; V gene: TRBV29-1; J gene: TRBJ1-2; clone size: NA; CDR3 DNA: TGCAGCGTGCGTTCGGACTTACGGGGTGGCTACACCTTC; CDR3 protein: CSVRSDLRGGYTF
D gene: NA; V gene: TRBV12-3/TRBV12-4; J gene: TRBJ2-2; clone size: many; CDR3 DNA: TGTGCCAGCAGTTTAAAGCAGGGCTCCGGGGAGCTGTTTTTT; CDR3 protein: CASSLKQGSGELFF
D gene: NA; V gene: TRBV18; J gene: TRBJ2-7; clone size: many; CDR3 DNA: TGTGCCAGCTCACCACCGGCAGGGGACGAGCAGTACTTC; CDR3 protein: CASSPPAGDEQYF
D gene: NA; V gene: TRBV12-3/TRBV12-4; J gene: TRBJ1-2; clone size: few; CDR3 DNA: TGTGCCATCTCCTGGGGGACCAACTATGGCTACACCTTC; CDR3 protein: CAISWGTNYGYTF
D gene: TRBD2; V gene: TRBV11-1; J gene: TRBJ2-5; clone size: many; CDR3 DNA: TGTGCCAGCAGCTCCCCGGGACTAGCGGGGGGGTTTCGGGAGACCCAGTACTTC; CDR3 protein: CASSSPGLAGGFRETQYF
D gene: NA; V gene: TRBV6-5; J gene: TRBJ1-2; clone size: many; CDR3 DNA: TGTGCCAGCAGTTTGGACGGGTTAGCTAACTATGGCTACACCTTC; CDR3 protein: CASSLDGLANYGYTF
D gene: NA; V gene: TRBV7-2; J gene: TRBJ2-3; clone size: NA; CDR3 DNA: TGTGCCAGCAGCCAGTGGGGTGATACGCAGTATTTT; CDR3 protein: CASSQWGDTQYF
D gene: NA; V gene: TRBV29-1; J gene: TRBJ2-2; clone size: many; CDR3 DNA: TGCAGCGCCGGAACTAGTAACACCGGGGAGCTGTTTTTT; CDR3 protein: CSAGTSNTGELFF
D gene: NA; V gene: TRBV5-1; J gene: TRBJ1-2; clone size: many; CDR3 DNA: TGCGCCAGCAGCGCAGTAGGGGCAGGCGAGTCCTATGGCTACACCTTC; CDR3 protein: CASSAVGAGESYGYTF
D gene: NA; V gene: TRBV5-1; J gene: TRBJ1-1; clone size: many; CDR3 DNA: TGCGCCAGCCTTTTGGGACCGGGGTCCGACACTGAAGCTTTCTTT; CDR3 protein: CASLLGPGSDTEAFF
D gene: TRBD1; V gene: TRBV5-8; J gene: TRBJ1-2; clone size: NA; CDR3 DNA: TGTGCCAGCAGCACCCCAGGGGGCGCTCGCTATGGCTACACCTTC; CDR3 protein: CASSTPGGARYGYTF
D gene: TRBD1; V gene: TRBV12-3/TRBV12-4; J gene: TRBJ1-2; clone size: many; CDR3 DNA: TGTGCCAGCAGTTTTCCAGGGGGCGCCTATGGCTACACCTTC; CDR3 protein: CASSFPGGAYGYTF
D gene: TRBD1; V gene: TRBV5-1; J gene: TRBJ1-2; clone size: NA; CDR3 DNA: TGCGCCAGCAGCTTGGAGACAGGGGGGGGCTATGGCTACACCTTC; CDR3 protein: CASSLETGGGYGYTF
D gene: NA; V gene: TRBV10-2; J gene: TRBJ2-2; clone size: NA; CDR3 DNA: TGCGCCACCAGAAGGCTTTCGAACACCGGGGAGCTGTTTTTT; CDR3 protein: CATRRLSNTGELFF
D gene: NA; V gene: TRBV12-3/TRBV12-4; J gene: TRBJ2-7; clone size: many; CDR3 DNA: TGTACCAGCAGTTTTGGTTTGCAGGGGCCCTCCTACGAGCAGTACTTC; CDR3 protein: CTSSFGLQGPSYEQYF
D gene: NA; V gene: TRBV2; J gene: TRBJ2-7; clone size: many; CDR3 DNA: TGTGCCGGCTCCCCTCGGGGTGTCGCCTACGAGCAGTACTTC; CDR3 protein: CAGSPRGVAYEQYF
D gene: NA; V gene: TRBV28; J gene: TRBJ2-7; clone size: many; CDR3 DNA: TGTGCCAGCAGTTTCCGGGGTTTTACCTACGAGCAGTACTTC; CDR3 protein: CASSFRGFTYEQYF
D gene: NA; V gene: TRBV5-1; J gene: TRBJ1-5; clone size: many; CDR3 DNA: TGCGCCAGCAGCTTAGGTTCAGGTCAGCCCCAGCATTTT; CDR3 protein: CASSLGSGQPQHF
D gene: TRBD2; V gene: TRBV12-3/TRBV12-4; J gene: TRBJ2-7; clone size: many; CDR3 DNA: TGTGCCAGCAGTTTAAGGACTAGCGGGGGGGTAATCCCCTACGAGCAGTACTTC; CDR3 protein: CASSLRTSGGVIPYEQYF
D gene: TRBD1; V gene: TRBV11-3; J gene: TRBJ1-2; clone size: many; CDR3 DNA: TGTGCCAGCAGCTTACCCCCGGGACAGGGAACATCTTATGGCTACACCTTC; CDR3 protein: CASSLPPGQGTSYGYTF
D gene: NA; V gene: TRBV9; J gene: TRBJ2-7; clone size: few; CDR3 DNA: TGTGCCAGCAGCGAGGCCGATGGGAACTACGAGCAGTACTTC; CDR3 protein: CASSEADGNYEQYF
D gene: TRBD1; V gene: TRBV25-1; J gene: TRBJ2-2; clone size: many; CDR3 DNA: TGTGCCAGCAGTGAGGGTTTAGGGACAGCGAACACCGGGGAGCTGTTTTTT; CDR3 protein: CASSEGLGTANTGELFF